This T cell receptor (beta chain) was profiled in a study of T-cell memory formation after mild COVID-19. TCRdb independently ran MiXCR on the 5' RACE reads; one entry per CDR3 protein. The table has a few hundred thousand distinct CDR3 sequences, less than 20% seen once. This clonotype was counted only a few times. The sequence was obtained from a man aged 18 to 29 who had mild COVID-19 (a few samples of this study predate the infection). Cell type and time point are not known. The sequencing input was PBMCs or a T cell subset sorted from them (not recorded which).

Written as DNA, the CDR3 is TGCGCCAGCAGCCACACAGGGGATAGGTACTATGGCTACACCTTC. Its protein is CASSHTGDRYYGYTF. The chain joins TRBV4-1 to TRBJ1-2, with 7 bases that match TRBD1. Germline lookup yields CDR1 MGHRA and CDR2 YSYEKL. CDR3 size: 15 residues. V trimming: 3 bases; J trimming: 3 bases; junction bases outside the gene matches: 7.